One sample yielded the 26 T cell receptor beta chains listed below, sequenced in a study of T cells in Graves' hyperthyroidism and ophthalmopathy. What was amplified from RNA transcripts were TCR beta CDR3 regions. When the TCR CDR3 underwent first-round RT-PCR, the HTBI primer set was used. TCRdb passed the multiplex PCR reads through MiXCR, listing each CDR3 protein once. The sample consists of 600,000 to 700,000 distinct CDR3 sequences, less than 45% of them appearing once. Sequenced material: peripheral blood or thyroid tissue (not recorded which). These receptor sequences come from an adult man with Graves' disease, either hyperthyroidism or ophthalmopathy (not recorded which).

This clonotype was seen a handful of times. The chain uses TRBV12-3 or TRBV12-4 and TRBJ1-6; possible D gene TRBD1, 6 bases. The CDR3 loop spans 16 amino acids. V was clipped by 6 bases and J by 7 bases, with 19 bases between them. DNA for the CDR3: TGTGCCAGCAGCGCCACCGGGGGCTCGGGGAATTCACCCCTCCACTTT. Amino acids: CASSATGGSGNSPLHF.

The chain has TRBV7-9 and TRBJ2-5; perhaps D is TRBD1 or TRBD2 (7 bases each). Germline CDR1 SEHNR, CDR2 FQNEAQ (reference sequence). The CDR3 is 17 amino acids. Between the trimmed V and J ends, which lost 6 bases and 2 bases, there was a span of 22 bases. The DNA for the CDR3 is TGTGCCAGCAGGGACGCAGGGGGGGGAGGGCTTCAAGAGACCCAGTACTTC. Encoded protein: CASRDAGGGGLQETQYF.

The V call is TRBV7-2, the J call TRBJ2-7; 10 bases are a match to TRBD2. The CDR3 has 15 amino acids. Germline-derived CDR1 and CDR2 are SGHTA and FQGNSA. The V gene end was trimmed by 5 bases and the J gene end by 5 bases; junction bases not matched to a gene: 9. This CDR3 is CASSQGSSGSNEQYF. DNA of the CDR3: TGTGCCAGCAGCCAGGGCTCTAGCGGGAGCAACGAGCAGTACTTC. Full variable domain (outside the CDR3, taken from reference TRBV7-2 and TRBJ2-7): GAGVSQSPSNKVTEKGKDVELRCDPISGHTALYWYRQSLGQGLEFLIYFQGNSAPDKSGLPSDRFSAERTGGSVSTLTIQRTQQEDSAVYLCASSQGSSGSNEQYFGPGTRLTVT.

The chain couples TRBV7-9 to TRBJ1-2; D remains ambiguous. In germline, CDR1 is SEHNR, CDR2 FQNEAQ (reference sequence). The CDR3 has 17 amino acids. With 5 bases removed from V and 2 bases from J, the gap between germline ends came to 21 bases. CDR3 coding DNA: TGTGCCAGCAGCCCTAAGACGGTCCCCGGCTCCAACTATGGCTACACCTTC. Protein: CASSPKTVPGSNYGYTF. Complete variable domain (other parts from reference TRBV7-9 and TRBJ1-2): DTGVSQNPRHKITKRGQNVTFRCDPISEHNRLYWYRQTLGQGPEFLTYFQNEAQLEKSRLLSDRFSAERPKGSFSTLEIQRTEQGDSAMYLCASSPKTVPGSNYGYTFGSGTRLTVV.

The J gene is TRBJ2-7, the V gene TRBV12-3 or TRBV12-4; no reliable D call. Trimming removed 4 bases from V and 0 bases from J, with 10 bases in between. The CDR3 extends over 14 amino acids. The CDR3 spells CASSYDGYSYEQYF. DNA for the CDR3: TGTGCCAGCAGTTACGACGGGTACTCCTACGAGCAGTACTTC.

This chain connects TRBV7-9 to TRBJ1-2, with 9 positions matching TRBD1. The CDR3 length is 14 residues. Germline values: CDR1 SEHNR, CDR2 FQNEAQ (reference sequence). With 3 bases clipped from V and 7 bases from J, the junction kept 6 bases outside the gene matches. CDR3 bases: TGTGCCAGCAGCTTGGAACAGGGGGCGGCTGGCTACACCTTC. Translated: CASSLEQGAAGYTF.

Ten or more counts support this clonotype. V is TRBV10-3 and J is TRBJ2-7, with TRBD1 identical over 8 bases. Trimming cost V 7 bases and J 3 bases; bases outside gene matches: 11. Germline CDR1 is ENHRY and CDR2 is SYGVKD. This CDR3 comprises 15 residues. CDR3 sequence reads: CAINQPGQGNYEQYF. CDR3 bases: TGTGCCATCAACCAACCTGGACAGGGTAACTACGAGCAGTACTTC.

This clonotype showed up just once. The junction differs from germline at one of its ends, possibly a read error. V gene TRBV12-3 or TRBV12-4 combines with J gene TRBJ1-1; TRBD1 is a possible D gene (5 bases). CDR3 length equals 14 residues. The CDR3 coding sequence is TGTGCCAGCAGTTTAAAGGGAAAGGACACTGAAGCTTACTTT. Translated, it gives CASSLKGKDTEAYF.

With regard to this clonotype: A much larger clone lies one base from this, so it may be a read error. The chain links TRBV2 to TRBJ1-5, with a possible D match to TRBD1 (6 bases). The germline V gene has CDR1 SNHLY and CDR2 FYNNEI. The CDR3 loop spans 13 amino acids. V lost 6 bases and J lost 9, with 15 bases in between. For the CDR3, the DNA is TGTGCCAGCAGGGAAAGGGAAGGGGGGCCCCAGCATTTT. This gives the protein CASREREGGPQHF.

This clonotype has just a few counts. The V call is TRBV20-1, the J call TRBJ1-1; no definite D call. The CDR3 covers 14 residues. CDR1 DFQATT and CDR2 SNEGSKA come from the germline V gene (reference sequence). Trimming cost V 2 bases and J 1 base, with 11 bases left between them. CDR3 bases: TGCAGTGCTAGACTTGGGAATTCGAACACTGAAGCTTTCTTT. Translating gives CSARLGNSNTEAFF.

V is TRBV10-3 and J is TRBJ1-2; TRBD1 matches 7 bases. V shed 4 bases, J shed 8 bases, and the junction held 4 bases outside the gene matches. The germline gives CDR1 ENHRY, CDR2 SYGVKD. CDR3 length equals 12 residues. CDR3: CAISGQGVGYTF. DNA of the CDR3: TGTGCCATCAGTGGGCAGGGGGTCGGCTACACCTTC.

The V gene is TRBV24-1, the J gene TRBJ1-5; 9 positions agree with TRBD1. CDR3 size: 16 residues. CDR1 is KGHDR, CDR2 SFDVKD, per germline. After removal of 4 bases from V and 6 bases from J, the junction contained 9 bases not matched to a gene. CDR3 sequence: CATSDAGTGSGQPQHF. CDR3 bases: TGTGCCACCAGTGACGCCGGGACAGGGAGTGGTCAGCCCCAGCATTTT.

This clonotype was seen many times. The chain links TRBV2 to TRBJ1-1; no clear D. In germline, CDR1 is SNHLY, CDR2 FYNNEI. The CDR3 is 11 amino acids. Trimming took 4 bases from V and 6 from J, leaving 6 bases between them. The CDR3 spells CASSAGAEAFF. CDR3 nucleotide sequence: TGTGCCAGCAGTGCAGGAGCTGAAGCTTTCTTT.

This clonotype was seen just once. Likely a read error: the CDR3 ends without its conserved phenylalanine or tryptophan. The DNA is omitted, as the CDR3 cannot be located on it reliably, and the CDR3 follows TCRdb's listing. The chain employs TRBV29-1 and TRBJ1-1; the DNA was not compared with TRBD1, the D call given in the table. From germline, CDR1 is SQVTM and CDR2 ANQGSEA. With termini counted, the CDR3 has 8 amino acids. CDR3 protein: CSAWTGDY.

This chain uses TRBV15 with TRBJ1-6, with unresolved D. Germline loops: CDR1 LNHNV, CDR2 YYDKDF (reference sequence). The CDR3 has 16 amino acids. V was clipped by 5 bases and J by 7 bases, with 18 bases between them. CDR3 loop: CATSPILRNPNSPLHF. The CDR3 DNA reads as TGTGCCACCAGCCCGATTCTTCGAAACCCCAATTCACCCCTCCACTTT. Complete variable domain (other parts from reference TRBV15 and TRBJ1-6): DAMVIQNPRYQVTQFGKPVTLSCSQTLNHNVMYWYQQKSSQAPKLLFHYYDKDFNNEADTPDNFQSRRPNTSFCFLDIRSPGLGDTAMYLCATSPILRNPNSPLHFGNGTRLTVT.

This clonotype has a handful of counts. This chain joins TRBV2 and TRBJ1-4, with 8 bases that match TRBD1. This CDR3 is 13 amino acids long. Germline V gene sequence: CDR1 SNHLY, CDR2 FYNNEI. The V and J ends lost 8 bases and 7 bases, in that order; junction bases with no gene match: 6. The CDR3 DNA sequence: TGTGCCAGCGGAGGCAGGGGGCGTGAAAAACTGTTTTTT. This sequence encodes CASGGRGREKLFF.

Note on this clonotype: A junction boundary mismatches the germline segment, possibly from a read error. V and J are TRBV10-3 and TRBJ1-2, with 7 bases that match TRBD1. The CDR3 runs to 12 residues. From germline, CDR1 is ENHRY and CDR2 SYGVKD. CDR3 protein: CAISESTGLSIF. CDR3 sequence (DNA): TGTGCCATCAGTGAGTCGACAGGGCTTTCTATCTTC.

This clonotype has a handful of counts. The chain's CDR3 is CASRGQGDGAEAFF. The CDR3 nucleotides are TGTGCCAGCAGGGGTCAAGGGGATGGGGCTGAAGCTTTCTTT. This chain connects TRBV12-3 or TRBV12-4 to TRBJ1-1; D perhaps matches TRBD1 (5 bases). V was pared by 6 bases and J by 6 bases, with 17 bases between. The CDR3 loop spans 14 amino acids.

The chain carries TRBV15 and TRBJ2-5; the D call may be TRBD1 or TRBD2 (5 bases each). Per germline, CDR1 LNHNV and CDR2 YYDKDF (reference sequence). Trimming took 6 bases from V and 2 from J, leaving 19 bases between them. This CDR3 comprises 16 residues. This CDR3 reads CATSASPAAGQETQYF. CDR3 coding DNA: TGTGCCACCAGTGCTAGCCCCGCGGCAGGGCAAGAGACCCAGTACTTC.

The gene calls are TRBV6-5 and TRBJ1-2, with D unresolved. V was trimmed by 6 bases and J by 4 bases, leaving 9 bases between them. This CDR3 has 12 amino acids. Germline CDR1 reads MNHEY; CDR2 reads SVGAGI. CDR3 sequence reads: CASRTDLYGYTF. The CDR3 nucleotides read TGTGCCAGCAGAACAGATCTCTATGGCTACACCTTC.

As to this clonotype: This may come from a read error, since a much larger clone is one base off. This rearrangement joins TRBV19 to TRBJ1-5; 10 nucleotides match TRBD1. The V gene's germline CDR1 is LNHDA and CDR2 SQIVND (reference sequence). This CDR3 has 13 residues. CDR3 loop: CGSRDRGNQPQHF. For the CDR3, the DNA is TGTGGCAGTAGGGACAGGGGAAATCAGCCCCAGCATTTT.

The sample holds many counts of this clonotype. The chain recombines TRBV19 with TRBJ2-2; unclear D gene. This CDR3 spans 12 amino acids. The V end was cut by 7 bases, the J end by 1 base, with 4 bases between. Germline loops: CDR1 LNHDA, CDR2 SQIVND (reference sequence). The CDR3 here is CASTRNTGELFF. CDR3 nucleotide sequence: TGTGCCAGTACGAGGAACACCGGGGAGCTGTTTTTT.

This chain links TRBV20-1 with TRBJ2-7; 8 bases map to TRBD1. Germline assignment: CDR1 DFQATT and CDR2 SNEGSKA (reference sequence). V lost 2 bases to trimming and J lost 2 bases; unmatched junction nucleotides: 8. This CDR3 has 15 amino acids. This chain's CDR3 is CSARPGQGSPYEQYF. In DNA, the CDR3 is TGCAGTGCTAGACCTGGACAGGGAAGCCCCTACGAGCAGTACTTC.

The chain uses TRBV25-1 and TRBJ1-3; no clear D. CDR3 size: 11 residues. Germline lookup yields CDR1 MGHDK and CDR2 SYGVNS. Trimming removed 11 bases from V and 4 bases from J, with 9 bases in between. CDR3 DNA sequence: TGTGCCCAGCCCAGGGGAAACACCATATATTTT. It translates to CAQPRGNTIYF.

The J gene is TRBJ2-7, the V gene TRBV25-1; D is ambiguous. This CDR3 region has 12 residues. Trimming removed 4 bases at V and 5 bases at J, with 9 bases between. Germline CDR1 is MGHDK and CDR2 is SYGVNS. CDR3 sequence reads: CASSARGDEQYF. In nucleotides, the CDR3 is TGTGCCAGCAGTGCTAGAGGCGACGAGCAGTACTTC.

As for this clonotype: A much more abundant neighbour one base away suggests this may be a read error. The V and J genes are TRBV29-1 and TRBJ1-2, with D perhaps matching TRBD1 (5 bases). V dropped 1 base and J dropped 2 bases, with 11 bases sitting between them. The CDR3 has 14 amino acids. Germline V gene lookup returns CDR1 SQVTM and CDR2 ANQGSEA. The CDR3 is CSVEARDANYGYTF. The CDR3 DNA sequence: TGCAGCGTTGAAGCCCGGGACGCAAACTATGGCTACACCTTC. The variable domain in full, with the rest retrieved from reference TRBV29-1 and TRBJ1-2, is SAVISQKPSRDICQRGTSLTIQCQVDSQVTMMFWYRQQPGQSLTLIATANQGSEATYESGFVIDKFPISRPNLTFSTLTVSNMSPEDSSIYLCSVEARDANYGYTFGSGTRLTVV.